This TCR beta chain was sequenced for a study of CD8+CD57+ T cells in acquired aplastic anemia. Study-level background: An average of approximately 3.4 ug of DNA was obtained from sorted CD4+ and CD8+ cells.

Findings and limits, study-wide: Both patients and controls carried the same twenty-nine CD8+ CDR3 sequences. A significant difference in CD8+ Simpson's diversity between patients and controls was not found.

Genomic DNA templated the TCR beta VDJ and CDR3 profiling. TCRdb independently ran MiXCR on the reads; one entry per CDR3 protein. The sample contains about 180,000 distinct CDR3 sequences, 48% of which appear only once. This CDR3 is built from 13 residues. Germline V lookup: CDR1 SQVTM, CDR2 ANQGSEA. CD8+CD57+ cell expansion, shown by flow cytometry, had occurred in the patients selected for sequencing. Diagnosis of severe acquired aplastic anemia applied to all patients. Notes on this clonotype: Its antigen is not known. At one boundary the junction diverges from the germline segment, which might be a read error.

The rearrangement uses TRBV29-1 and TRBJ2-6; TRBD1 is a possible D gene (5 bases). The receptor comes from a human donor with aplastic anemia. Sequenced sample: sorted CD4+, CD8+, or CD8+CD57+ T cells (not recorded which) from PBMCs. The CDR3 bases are TGCAGCGTTACGGTCGCTGGGGCCAACGTCCTGATTTTC. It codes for CSVTVAGANVLIF.